This T cell receptor (beta chain) appears in the sequencing data of a study of radiotherapy plus CTLA-4 blockade in lung cancer. Study-wide findings and caveats: Blood TCR clones of tumor origin expanded after radiotherapy plus ipilimumab.

Produced via immunoSEQ multiplex PCR; TCRdb's table is partial and in-frame only. The sample has about 68,000 clones, roughly 85% seen once; the top ten hold under 10%. Focal radiation plus CTLA-4 blockade with ipilimumab was administered to patients who had chemo-refractory metastatic non-small-cell lung cancer. Comment on this clone: Its cognate antigen is unknown.

The origin of this receptor is a human donor with non-small cell lung cancer who had a complete response to radiotherapy plus ipilimumab. The sequencing here drew on peripheral blood, taken from a patient treated with radiotherapy plus ipilimumab.

In DNA form, the CDR3 reads TGTGCCAGCAGTGGGGCGAACAATGGCTACACCTTC. This sequence encodes CASSGANNGYTF. This chain links TRBV28 with TRBJ1-2; D perhaps matches TRBD1 (5 bases). The ends were cut back, 5 bases at V and 6 bases at J, with 10 bases in the middle. Germline lookup yields CDR1 MDHEN and CDR2 SYDVKM. The CDR3 is 12 amino acids.